This T cell receptor beta chain was captured in a study of cytomegalovirus exposure and HLA in healthy donors (dated 2017 in TCRdb). At the level of the whole study: In an earlier analysis of about 560 of the donors, around 300 Gb of sequence data and 90 million to 120 million unique TCR beta sequences from some 170 million T cells were reported. The number of donors typed differed by locus, with roughly 629-640 for A, B, C, DRB1 and DQB1, around 500 for DQA1, under 610 for DPA1, and 472 for DPB1. Rather than drawing on any new phenotypic data, the later analysis identified candidate immune exposures from TCR beta sequences and the way those sequences occurred across donors. The study aimed to test whether signatures of past pathogen exposure could be identified by cataloging public T cell receptors. All discovery cohort repertoires had been generated using a single sequencing platform. A later genetic analysis used genome-wide SNP genotypes for about 60% of the 666 donors, treating that subset as a discovery cohort. A later analysis re-analyzed previously published TCR beta repertoires from 660 or so donors and added high-resolution HLA genotyping to study TCR occurrence patterns. In an earlier analysis of over 550 of the donors, high-throughput TCR beta sequencing was used to judge whether each TCR beta V gene segment behaved as functional or pseudogenic. Donor age, sex, ethnicity and CMV serostatus were compiled alongside the repertoire data. A separate validation cohort of over a hundred different subjects was used in addition to the 666-subject first cohort. To predict cytomegalovirus infection status, the study brought together high-throughput TCR immunosequencing, statistical association of individual TCRs with disease status, and machine learning. Because of strong linkage in the cohort, 5 or 6 DR-DQ haplotypes were treated as single units for association and clustering. Using immunosequencing, the study profiled T cell repertoires from 666 subjects and related those repertoires to cytomegalovirus serostatus. Both class I and class II loci were covered by HLA typing, at four-digit resolution. An early release covering roughly 600 HLA-typed donors comprised approximately 290 gigabases of sequencing data and 85 million to 100 million unique TCR sequences. Among about 400 genotyped donors of the cohort, an average of around 220,000 unique TCR beta nucleotide sequences was sequenced per donor, of which 15% to 20% were non-productive. Of the approximately 400 genotyped donors, 65% to 90% fell in the genetic ancestry cluster associated with self-reported Caucasian donors. Study-wide conclusions, independent of this receptor: In a later analysis, the rate of TCR association differed among HLA loci, with DRB1 alleles having the most associated TCRs and HLA-C alleles having the fewest. Specific HLA alleles were associated with 15,000 to 20,000 TCR beta sequences at a false discovery rate of 0.05 in a later analysis. According to the authors, the approach could potentially be generalized to other disease states and immunological phenotypes. When HLA alleles, especially DR and DQ, strongly co-occurred, TCR associations were difficult to assign to individual alleles. The presence/absence analyses assumed that sequencing depth was roughly uniform across donors, and that assumption may not be true. For the cohort, immune exposure information was limited to CMV serostatus. Most CMV-associated TCR beta chains appeared to be HLA-restricted in a later analysis, and the HLA associations seemed to be driven largely by CMV exposure. This cohort had only TCR beta chains sequenced, and the lack of alpha or paired-chain data limited which features could be detected. A cluster of highly shared sequence variants was judged likely to represent a technical artifact of the sequencing pipeline. Because HLA typing was unavailable for some donors at each locus, only the typed subset was used in association tests. Because the 87-base-pair reads could not distinguish some IMGT-functional V segments, including TRBV6-2 and TRBV6-3, those segments were excluded. The classifier was reported to diagnose cytomegalovirus status with high specificity and sensitivity in both the original cohort and the validation cohort. Across donors, most TCR sequences were observed very rarely, whereas some public TCRs were present in many individuals. A further reported finding was that TCR beta sequences accurately predicted the HLA-A and HLA-B alleles for most subjects in the first cohort. In an earlier analysis of more than 450 of the donors, most TCR beta V segments were observed in productive rearrangements about 87% or about 30% of the time, broadly matching IMGT annotations. The study gave a list of 150 to 200 TCR beta chains associated with cytomegalovirus. In a later analysis, several top co-occurrence clusters were reported to appear linked to parvovirus B19, influenza, CMV and Epstein-Barr virus. Correlated functional status among segregating V segments might be attributable to linkage disequilibrium, but an unknown experimental factor could not be ruled out. Compared with equally common non-associated chains, HLA-associated TCR beta chains in a later analysis were more clonally expanded and had lower generation probabilities. A few of the identified cytomegalovirus-associated TCR beta chains were confirmed in vitro to be specific for cytomegalovirus antigens. Because counts were too low, seventeen rarely observed V segments, including chromosome 9 orphons, were excluded from the earlier analysis of a few hundred of the donors. A later genetic analysis associated a missense DCLRE1C variant with V-gene and J-gene trimming of TCR beta chains, and an independent cohort replicated the association. Compared with the approximately 710-donor mean, donors in an Asian-associated ancestry cluster had fewer N-insertions in productive TCRs, according to a later genetic analysis.

Per the germline V gene (reference sequence), GTSNPN is the CDR1 and SVGIG is the CDR2. The CDR3, cysteine through phenylalanine, is 14 amino acids long. Solely the CDR3 DNA is kept, with 42 bases framed from the first base. V lost 4 bases and J lost 4 bases, and the count of bases not matched to a germline gene is 7. On this clone: Its antigen remains undetermined. No base quality information exists; no much larger clone differs at one position.

The cohort comprised more than 550 healthy bone marrow donors. At the time of sampling, every cohort member was nominally healthy, though immune exposures that went unrecorded were likely present. The donor tested CMV seropositive, placing the donor among the roughly 270 seropositive members of the cohort. Each donor provided a peripheral blood sample, and peripheral blood mononuclear cells were used for TCR beta sequencing. Genomic DNA was extracted from the blood cell samples with the Qiagen DNeasy Blood Extraction Kit. Library creation used the immunoSEQ multiplex PCR assay. A mixture of 60 forward primers for TCR Vbeta segments and 13 reverse primers for TCR Jbeta segments was used in the multiplex PCR. The CDR3 region of rearranged TCR beta genes was amplified from genomic DNA by a multiplex PCR assay. On the Illumina HiSeq System, the amplified TCR beta libraries were sequenced as 87-base-pair reads. On the authors' methods: In a later analysis, tens of millions of unique TCR beta chains were counted across the 500 to 850 repertoires, and around 10 million of these chains were shared by at least two donors. A nearest-neighbor algorithm error-corrected the raw reads and collapsed the reads into unique sequences, merging closely related sequences to remove PCR and sequencing errors. Alignment of CDR3 sequences to IMGT reference sequences was used to assign V, D and J gene segments. For a sequence to be retained, a match of at least six nucleotides was required to both a V gene segment and a J gene segment. Rearrangements were classified as productive when the CDR3 lacked stop codons and remained in frame with V and J, and all other rearrangements were classified as non-productive. CDR3 was defined by IMGT convention, running from the second conserved V-encoded cysteine to the conserved J-encoded phenylalanine. Sequences without an unambiguous match to a single V gene segment were excluded from the earlier analysis of about 630 of the donors. An earlier analysis of around 600 of the donors classified V segments as functional when productive rearrangements were above 56.7% and as segregating when the standard deviation between donors was above 5%. To diagnose cytomegalovirus status from the catalog of TCR beta chain sequences, a statistical classification framework was built. A later analysis assigned V and J genes by comparing TCR nucleotide sequences with IMGT/GENE-DB human TR gene sequences. A later analysis assigned CDR3 sequences and most-parsimonious VDJ recombination scenarios with the TCRdist pipeline. In a later analysis, each TCR beta chain was defined by its CDR3 amino acid sequence together with its V-gene family, and reads without a unique V-gene family were excluded. In a later analysis, around 600 highly shared, low-generation-probability nucleotide sequences were removed to address suspected cross-contamination and a sequencing artifact. For each public chain, a later analysis derived a clonal expansion index from normalized ranks of inferred template counts within each repertoire. Generation probabilities in a later analysis came from a VDJ recombination model fitted to out-of-frame rearrangements, and those results were checked against IGoR. Hypergeometric tests were used in a later analysis to score TCR-TCR, TCR-HLA and TCR-CMV co-occurrence, with a repertoire-size bias correction applied to the TCR pairs. A later analysis estimated false discovery rates by permuting HLA or CMV assignments 20 times. A later analysis grouped co-occurring TCRs with DBSCAN, adding TCRdist sequence similarity when clustering within HLA-allele-positive subsets. Co-occurrence clustering excluded repertoires with fewer than 30,000 or more than 120,000 public chains, plus five with anomalous nucleotide sharing. This immuneACCESS table, as held by TCRdb, lists in-frame sequences with V and J called but not all clones. Of the missing ones, under half trace to an unresolved V gene in checked studies; the others have no known cause. V, J and clone size are those of that table, while D and trimming were read from the DNA. This sample gives some 40,000 clones in total; around 50% of them show up just once. The ten most abundant clones make up roughly 6.2% of the sample.

Sequencing used PBMCs. The source is a woman aged 40 to 50 in good health and CMV-seropositive. The chain couples TRBV30 to TRBJ2-1, with 7 junctional bases fitting TRBD2. The DNA sequence is as follows: TGTGCCTGGAACCGGGGTAGCGGGTACAATGAGCAGTTCTTC. This codes for CAWNRGSGYNEQFF. The variable domain in full, with residues beyond the CDR3 obtained from the reference TRBV30 and TRBJ2-1 genes, is SQTIHQWPATLVQPVGSPLSLECTVEGTSNPNLYWYRQAAGRGLQLLFYSVGIGQISSEVPQNLSASRPQDRQFILSSKKLLLSDSGFYLCAWNRGSGYNEQFFGPGTRLTVL.